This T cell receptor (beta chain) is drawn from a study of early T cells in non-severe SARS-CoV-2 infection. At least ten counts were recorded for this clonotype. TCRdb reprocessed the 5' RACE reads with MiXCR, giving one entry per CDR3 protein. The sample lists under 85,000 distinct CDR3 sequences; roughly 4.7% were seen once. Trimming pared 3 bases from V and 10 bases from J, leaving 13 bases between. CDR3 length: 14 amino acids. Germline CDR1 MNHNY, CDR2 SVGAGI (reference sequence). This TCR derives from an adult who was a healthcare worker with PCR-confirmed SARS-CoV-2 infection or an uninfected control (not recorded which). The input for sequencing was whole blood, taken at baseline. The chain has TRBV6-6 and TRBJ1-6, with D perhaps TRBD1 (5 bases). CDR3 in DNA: TGTGCCAGCAGTTATTCAGGGTTACGGTCACCCCTCCACTTT. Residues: CASSYSGLRSPLHF.